Sequencing of this TCR beta chain was carried out in a study of shared clonotypes between healthy human individuals. Study-level background: Three plates each covered CD4 naive and memory; CD8 naive two, CD8 memory one.

Germline V CDR1 and CDR2: SGHTA, FQGNSA. CDR3 size: 15 residues. Trimming took 1 base from V and 2 from J, leaving 11 bases between them. The study, taken as a whole, reports: Naive subsets generally exceeded memory subsets in estimated richness.

TCRdb keeps only in-frame clones here, not all; method: immunoSEQ multiplex PCR. The repertoire consists of millions of clones, with around 90% occurring once and the leading ten covering 0.14%. Comment on this clone: Antigen specificity is unknown.

The chain uses TRBV7-2 and TRBJ1-2; weak D call: TRBD1 (5 bases). This clonotype was sampled from a young man in good health. Input material: naive CD4+ T cells sorted from blood. As for subset: CD45RA+ positively selected. The DNA for the CDR3 is TGTGCCAGCAGCTTAGTCCAGGGATTAAACTATGGCTACACCTTC. This gives the protein CASSLVQGLNYGYTF.